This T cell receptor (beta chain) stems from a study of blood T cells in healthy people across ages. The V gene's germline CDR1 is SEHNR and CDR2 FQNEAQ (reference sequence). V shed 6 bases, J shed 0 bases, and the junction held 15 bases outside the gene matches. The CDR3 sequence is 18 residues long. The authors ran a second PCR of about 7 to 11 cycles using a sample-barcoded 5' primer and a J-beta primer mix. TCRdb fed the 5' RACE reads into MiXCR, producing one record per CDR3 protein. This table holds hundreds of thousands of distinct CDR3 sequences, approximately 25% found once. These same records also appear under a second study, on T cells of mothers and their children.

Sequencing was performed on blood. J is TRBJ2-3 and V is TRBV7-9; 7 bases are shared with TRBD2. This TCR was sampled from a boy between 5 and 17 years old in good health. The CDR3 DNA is TGTGCCAGCAGACTCCAAGCGGGAACGCCCCCTAGCACAGATACGCAGTATTTT. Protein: CASRLQAGTPPSTDTQYF. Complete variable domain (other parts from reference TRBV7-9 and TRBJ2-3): DTGVSQNPRHKITKRGQNVTFRCDPISEHNRLYWYRQTLGQGPEFLTYFQNEAQLEKSRLLSDRFSAERPKGSFSTLEIQRTEQGDSAMYLCASRLQAGTPPSTDTQYFGPGTRLTVL.